This T cell receptor (beta chain) was sequenced during a study of blood T cell repertoires in COVID-19. Study-wide background: COVID-19 samples, acute and convalescent, were from the United States, Italy and Spain. Sample material is recorded as cDNA or gDNA derived from T cells, B-cell-depleted T cells, or PBMCs.

This CDR3 comprises 16 residues. The V gene end was trimmed by 2 bases and the J gene end by 1 base; junction bases not matched to a gene: 3. Germline loops: CDR1 SGHVS, CDR2 FQNEAQ. TCRdb keeps only in-frame clones here, not all; method: immunoSEQ multiplex PCR. The data show 150,000 to 200,000 clones, roughly 85% seen once. The source of this sequence is a human donor in a cohort sampled during active COVID-19. Specimen: peripheral blood. This chain uses TRBV7-8 with TRBJ2-3; 10 nucleotides line up with TRBD2. Here the CDR3 DNA reads TGTGCCAGCAGCTTATTAGCGGGGGGAGGCACAGATACGCAGTATTTT. Its protein product is CASSLLAGGGTDTQYF.